This T cell receptor (beta chain) was sequenced in a study of blood T cells in healthy people across ages. V was trimmed by 2 bases and J by 5 bases, leaving 9 bases between them. From germline, CDR1 is SEHNR and CDR2 FQNEAQ (reference sequence). The CDR3 sequence is 13 residues long. Donors ranged from about 6 to 95 years old and were healthy Caucasians in Russia. Roughly 10 milliliters of peripheral blood were drawn from each donor into EDTA-treated tubes. Using a J-beta primer mix together with a sample-barcoded 5' primer, a second PCR was run for roughly 6 to 12 cycles. The authors tagged each cDNA molecule using a template-switch adaptor with 12 random nucleotides. Every sample gave at least 2.5 million paired-end reads containing CDR3. TCRdb reprocessed the 5' RACE reads via MiXCR and lists one record per CDR3 protein. Altogether about 640,000 distinct CDR3 sequences are present, 45% to 65% being singletons, with the ten largest covering around 37%.

The chain links TRBV7-9 to TRBJ1-2, with D hard to call. What was sequenced was blood. The receptor was isolated from a man aged 55 to 70 in good health. Here the CDR3 DNA reads TGTGCCAGCAGCTTACAGAACCCGTATGGCTACACCTTC. Encoded protein: CASSLQNPYGYTF.